These 4 T cell receptor beta chains came from one sample sequenced in a study of early T cells in non-severe SARS-CoV-2 infection. One entry per CDR3 protein results from TCRdb running MiXCR on the 5' RACE reads. The sample carries about 33,000 distinct CDR3 sequences, 4% to 5% recorded once. The sequencing input was whole blood. The receptors originated from an adult who was a healthcare worker with PCR-confirmed SARS-CoV-2 infection or an uninfected control (not recorded which).

This sequence joins TRBV7-9 and TRBJ2-7, with D hard to call. V was cut by 6 bases and J by 6 bases, with 15 bases left in between. CDR1 is SEHNR and CDR2 is FQNEAQ in the germline V gene (reference sequence). This CDR3 has 13 residues. In DNA, the CDR3 is TGTGCCAGCAGATCCGCCGGTGGGGTCGAGCAGTACTTC. Its translation is CASRSAGGVEQYF.

This clonotype has a count of ten or more. The rearrangement uses TRBV5-4 and TRBJ1-1, with a tentative D call TRBD1 (6 bases). Deletions cut 4 bases from V and 4 bases from J, with 14 bases between. In germline, CDR1 is SGHNT, CDR2 YYREEE (reference sequence). The CDR3 extends over 14 amino acids. The CDR3: CASSRAGGITEAFF. As DNA, the CDR3 is TGTGCCAGCAGCCGGGCGGGGGGCATCACTGAAGCTTTCTTT.

V usage is TRBV5-5 and J usage is TRBJ2-7; D unclear. In germline, CDR1 is SGHKS, CDR2 YYEKEE (reference sequence). Trimming shortened V by 3 bases and J by 5 bases, and 12 bases separated the two germline ends. The CDR3 has 13 amino acids. CDR3 in amino acids: CASSSLPRNEQYF. The DNA of the CDR3 is TGTGCCAGCAGCTCCCTCCCTAGAAACGAGCAGTACTTC.

This clonotype showed up many times. At one of its ends the junction is not consistent with the germline gene, which may arise from a read error. This rearrangement joins TRBV20-1 to TRBJ1-1, with a tentative D call TRBD1 (5 bases). The CDR3 loop spans 13 amino acids. Germline-derived CDR1 and CDR2 are DFQATT and SNEGSKA (reference sequence). The CDR3 DNA reads TGCAGTGGGGGGGACGCCTACAACACTGAAGTTTTCTTT. It codes for CSGGDAYNTEVFF.